This TCR beta chain is drawn from a study of cytomegalovirus exposure and HLA in healthy donors. This clone has a single count. Antigen unknown. The V and J ends lost 3 bases and 0 bases respectively, with 13 bases between them. Germline CDR1 KGHSH, CDR2 LQKENI. The CDR3 loop spans 16 amino acids. Study-wide findings and caveats: Through in vitro validation, three CMV-associated chains were shown to be specific for CMV antigens. Previously analyzed data showed that most TCR beta V segments were productive at a frequency of about 90% or about 30%. In a later analysis, fewer than 20,000 TCR beta sequences were associated with HLA alleles at 0.05 false discovery rate.

The PCR used 60 Vbeta and 13 Jbeta primers. This table comes from immunoSEQ multiplex PCR, and its TCRdb copy is limited to in-frame clones, with some not included. The sample yields 150,000 to 180,000 clones, 70% to 90% seen once. Sequenced: PBMCs. V gene TRBV18 combines with J gene TRBJ2-3; D possibly corresponds to TRBD1 (6 bases). This receptor was identified in a woman in her 40s in good health and CMV-seropositive. The CDR3, as DNA: TGTGCCAGCTCACCCCTGGCAGGGGCGAGCACAGATACGCAGTATTTT. Amino acid sequence: CASSPLAGASTDTQYF.